These T cell receptor beta chains were read from a single sample in a study of blood T cell repertoires in COVID-19. Produced via immunoSEQ multiplex PCR; TCRdb's table is partial and in-frame only. The sample carries some 400,000 clones, more than 70% recorded once. Sequenced sample: peripheral blood. All receptors derive from a woman between 25 and 40 years old with COVID-19, enrolled during active disease. CDR3s include the opening cysteine and the closing phenylalanine or tryptophan. D genes are given only for firm matches. A clone size is listed for some rows: how often the clone was seen (once, few, many), or a class if it is expanded.

TRBJ2-1 NA TRBV19 TRBD2 TGTGCCAGTAGTAAGAGCCGCGGGAGGCCTTCCCATAATGAGCAGTTCTTC CASSKSRGRPSHNEQFF
TRBJ2-1 NA TRBV19 NA TGTGCCAGTAGTATCGGGACAAACGCAGGGCTGAAGTACAATGAGCAGTTCTTC CASSIGTNAGLKYNEQFF
TRBJ1-5 NA TRBV6-4 TRBD1 TGTGCCAGCAGTGACGCCCTACCCCGACAGGGGGGCAATCAGCCCCAGCATTTT CASSDALPRQGGNQPQHF
TRBJ1-2 NA TRBV6-5 TRBD1 TGTGCCAGCAGCGCAGGGGGCTGGTATGGCTACACCTTC CASSAGGWYGYTF
TRBJ2-3 NA TRBV15 NA TGTGCCACCAGCAACGGGGGACCGACAGATACGCAGTATTTT CATSNGGPTDTQYF
TRBJ2-7 NA TRBV5-1 NA TGCGCCAGCAGCGGACACCACGGGGGGCCGATCTACGAGCAGTACTTC CASSGHHGGPIYEQYF
TRBJ2-1 NA TRBV7-2 TRBD2 TGTGCCAGCAGCCCCGGGACTAGCGGGGCTGGGTTGTCCGATGAGCAGTTCTTC CASSPGTSGAGLSDEQFF
TRBJ2-5 NA TRBV5-4 NA TGTGCCAGCAGCTTGAGTGCAGGGGGAGGAGAGACCCAGTACTTC CASSLSAGGGETQYF
TRBJ2-4 few TRBV7-2 TRBD2 TGTGCCAGCAGCCCCCCGACTAGCGGGAGAAACATTCAGTACTTC CASSPPTSGRNIQYF
TRBJ2-5 NA TRBV30 TRBD2 TGTGCCTGGAACCGGGGGGTATCTGGACAAGAGACCCAGTACTTC CAWNRGVSGQETQYF
TRBJ1-3 once TRBV7-9 NA TGTGCCACCGTCCCAGGGAGGAGTGGAAACACCATATATTTT CATVPGRSGNTIYF
TRBJ1-2 few TRBV11-2 TRBD1 TGTGCCAGCAGTCCGGACAGGGGAGGATATGGCTACACCTTC CASSPDRGGYGYTF
TRBJ1-2 NA TRBV30 NA TGTGCCTCGGGACGTCTAGCTAACTATGGCTACACCTTC CASGRLANYGYTF
TRBJ1-2 NA TRBV5-6 NA TGTGCCAGCGGAGGGAACTATGGCTACACCTTC CASGGNYGYTF
TRBJ2-7 NA TRBV2 TRBD2 TGTGCCTCCCGGGGGGGGGCCTACGAGCAGTACTTC CASRGGAYEQYF
TRBJ1-4 NA TRBV2 TRBD1 TGTGCCACAACCCGGGACAGTACTAATGAAAAACTGTTTTTT CATTRDSTNEKLFF
TRBJ1-1 few TRBV7-3 NA TGTGCCAGCAGCTCATCCAGGGGAACTGAAGCTTTCTTT CASSSSRGTEAFF
TRBJ2-1 NA TRBV10-1 NA TGCGCCAGCAGTGAGAACATTCCCTCCGAGCAGTTCTTC CASSENIPSEQFF
TRBJ1-6 NA TRBV9 NA TGTGCCAGCAAGGAGGGCCCCTTGGAGGGACCCCTCCACTTT CASKEGPLEGPLHF
TRBJ2-1 NA TRBV7-2 NA TGTGCCAGCAGCTTAGACCCAGGCCCCCACAATGAGCAGTTCTTC CASSLDPGPHNEQFF
TRBJ2-1 NA TRBV4-2 NA TGTGCCAGCAGCCAAGTACCTAGTTGGAGGAATGAGCAGTTCTTC CASSQVPSWRNEQFF
TRBJ1-4 NA TRBV30 NA TGTGCCTGGAGACGCCCCGCCCGCGCGCTCAAGAATGAAAAACTGTTTTTT CAWRRPARALKNEKLFF
TRBJ2-7 once TRBV30 TRBD1 TGTGCCTGGAGTGGACAGGGAAGAAGCTACGAGCAGTACTTC CAWSGQGRSYEQYF
TRBJ2-1 NA TRBV4-1 TRBD2 TGCGCCAGCAGCCTCGGCCCAGCGGGAGAAGTGAATGAGCAGTTCTTC CASSLGPAGEVNEQFF
TRBJ2-1 NA TRBV27 TRBD2 TGTGCCAGCAGTACCCGGACTAGCGGGAGGGACAATGAGCAGTTCTTC CASSTRTSGRDNEQFF
TRBJ1-2 NA TRBV3-1/TRBV3-2 NA TGTGCCAGCTCATCGCGAGGGTTCTATGGCTACACCTTC CASSSRGFYGYTF
TRBJ1-4 NA TRBV11-2 NA TGTGCCAGCAGCTTACAGGCGTTGGGAGTTCATGAAAAACTGTTTTTT CASSLQALGVHEKLFF
TRBJ1-3 NA TRBV4-1 NA TGCGCCAGCAGCCAAGAGACAGTTCCCTCTGGAAACACCATATATTTT CASSQETVPSGNTIYF
TRBJ2-3 NA TRBV7-9 NA TGTGCCAGCACCCTACAGGGTAGCACAGATACGCAGTATTTT CASTLQGSTDTQYF
TRBJ2-5 NA TRBV5-1 NA TGCGCCAGCAGCTTGCTAGGGGGCCAAGAGACCCAGTACTTC CASSLLGGQETQYF
TRBJ2-7 NA TRBV29-1 NA TGCAGCGTTGCCCAGAACTCCTACGAGCAGTACTTC CSVAQNSYEQYF
TRBJ2-3 NA TRBV5-1 NA TGCGCCAGCAGCTTGTCGGGCAGGGTCACAGATACGCAGTATTTT CASSLSGRVTDTQYF
TRBJ2-7 NA TRBV29-1 TRBD2 TGCAGCGTCAGTCAGTCTAGCGGGAGTTTAGGAGAGCAGTACTTC CSVSQSSGSLGEQYF
TRBJ2-1 NA TRBV7-6 TRBD2 TGTGCCAGCAGCTTAGGTCCGACTAGCGATGAGCAGTTCTTC CASSLGPTSDEQFF
TRBJ1-3 NA TRBV7-9 NA TGTGCCAGCAGCTTAACTTTCTCTGGAAACACCATATATTTT CASSLTFSGNTIYF
TRBJ1-6 NA TRBV27 NA TGTGCCAGCAGTACCCCTGACAGGAACTCACCCCTCCACTTT CASSTPDRNSPLHF
TRBJ1-1 NA TRBV3-1/TRBV3-2 NA TGTGCCAGCAGCCAAGTCCCGACACGGAACACTGAAGCTTTCTTT CASSQVPTRNTEAFF
TRBJ2-7 NA TRBV6-5 TRBD2 TGTGCCAGCAATTCAGGGACTAGCTCCTACGAGCAGTACTTC CASNSGTSSYEQYF
TRBJ2-7 NA TRBV6-5 NA TGTGCCAGCAGTTACTCTGGCGGGGACCCCCTCGAGCAGTACTTC CASSYSGGDPLEQYF
TRBJ1-1 NA TRBV9 NA TGTGCCAGCAGCGTGCTAGACAGGTTCACTGAAGCTTTCTTT CASSVLDRFTEAFF
TRBJ2-2 NA TRBV30 NA TGTGCCTGGAGTGTCGGGGAAACCGGGGAGCTGTTTTTT CAWSVGETGELFF
TRBJ1-2 NA TRBV27 TRBD1 TGTGCCAGCAGGCCGGGACAGTCGACGGGCTATGGCTACACCTTC CASRPGQSTGYGYTF
TRBJ2-7 NA TRBV5-1 TRBD2 TGCGCCAGCAGCCCGGGACTAGGGTCCTCCTACGAGCAGTACTTC CASSPGLGSSYEQYF
TRBJ2-1 NA TRBV30 NA TGTGCCTTCCTAAGGGGGAGCTCCTACAATGAGCAGTTCTTC CAFLRGSSYNEQFF
TRBJ1-5 NA TRBV2 NA TGTGCCAGCAGTGAAGCGAGCAGGGTTCAGCCCCAGCATTTT CASSEASRVQPQHF
TRBJ2-1 NA TRBV5-1 TRBD1 TGCGCCAGCAGCAAATCCGGGACAGGTTACCCTGAGCAGTTCTTC CASSKSGTGYPEQFF
TRBJ2-1 NA TRBV19 TRBD2 TGTGCCAGTAGTATGAGCGGGAGCTCCTACAATGAGCAGTTCTTC CASSMSGSSYNEQFF
TRBJ2-1 NA TRBV6-5 TRBD1 TGTGCCAGCAGTTACTCCCCAGGACAGGGAACGGACGAGCAGTTCTTC CASSYSPGQGTDEQFF
TRBJ1-4 NA TRBV28 TRBD1 TGTGCCAGCAGTTTACTTGACAGGGTGGAAGAAAAACTGTTTTTT CASSLLDRVEEKLFF
TRBJ2-7 NA TRBV7-9 NA TGTGCCAGCAGCTTAACCACTGTTCCCGGCGAGCAGTACTTC CASSLTTVPGEQYF
TRBJ1-3 NA TRBV30 NA TGTGCCTGGAGTGTAGAGTCGGAGGTTTCTGGAAACACCATATATTTT CAWSVESEVSGNTIYF
TRBJ2-7 NA TRBV24-1 TRBD1 TGTGCCACCAGTGGGGGACAGGGAGTTACATACGAGCAGTACTTC CATSGGQGVTYEQYF
TRBJ2-7 NA TRBV6-5 NA TGTGCCAGCAGTTACTCGGGCAGGGGATACGAGCAGTACTTC CASSYSGRGYEQYF
TRBJ2-1 NA TRBV30 NA TGTGCCTGGAGCCCCTTGGGGAGCTATGAGCAGTTCTTC CAWSPLGSYEQFF
TRBJ2-7 NA TRBV19 NA TGTGCCAGTAGTTCGTCGGGGGCCTACGAGCAGTACTTC CASSSSGAYEQYF
TRBJ2-3 NA TRBV2 NA TGTGCCAGCAGTGATGTCGGAGCGGAGGGGGATACGCAGTATTTT CASSDVGAEGDTQYF
TRBJ1-3 NA TRBV5-1 NA TGCGCCAGCAGCTTGGCGGTATCGGGGGCTGGAAACACCATATATTTT CASSLAVSGAGNTIYF
TRBJ2-2 NA TRBV2 NA TGTGCCAGTCTCGATCGACAGAACACCGGGGAGCTGTTTTTT CASLDRQNTGELFF
TRBJ1-2 NA TRBV11-2 NA TGTGCCAGCAGCGCGGCGGGACCCGGTCTTGGCTACACCTTC CASSAAGPGLGYTF
TRBJ1-2 NA TRBV11-2 NA TGTGCCAGCAGCTTGCGTTTTGGGTCCGGAGGAGGTGGCTACACCTTC CASSLRFGSGGGGYTF